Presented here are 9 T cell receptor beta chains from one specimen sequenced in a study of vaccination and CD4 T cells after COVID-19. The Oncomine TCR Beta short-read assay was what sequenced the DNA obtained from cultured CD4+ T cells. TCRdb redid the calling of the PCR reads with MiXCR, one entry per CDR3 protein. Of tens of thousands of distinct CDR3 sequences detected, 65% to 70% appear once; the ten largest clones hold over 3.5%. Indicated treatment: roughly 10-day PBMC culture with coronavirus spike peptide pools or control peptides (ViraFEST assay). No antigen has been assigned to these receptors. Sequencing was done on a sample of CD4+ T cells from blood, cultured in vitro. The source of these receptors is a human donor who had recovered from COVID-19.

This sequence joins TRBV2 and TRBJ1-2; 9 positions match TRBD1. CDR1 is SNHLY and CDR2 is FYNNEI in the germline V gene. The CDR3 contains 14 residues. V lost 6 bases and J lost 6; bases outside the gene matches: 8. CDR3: CASSREQGADGYTF. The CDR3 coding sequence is TGTGCCAGCAGCCGAGAACAGGGGGCTGATGGCTACACCTTC.

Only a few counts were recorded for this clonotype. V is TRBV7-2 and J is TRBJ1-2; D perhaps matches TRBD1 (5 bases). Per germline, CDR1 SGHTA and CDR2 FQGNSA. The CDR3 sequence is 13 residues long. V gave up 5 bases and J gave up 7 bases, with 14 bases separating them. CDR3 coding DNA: TGTGCCAGCAGCCCGGGGGTTGACGGTGGCTACACCTTC. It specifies CASSPGVDGGYTF.

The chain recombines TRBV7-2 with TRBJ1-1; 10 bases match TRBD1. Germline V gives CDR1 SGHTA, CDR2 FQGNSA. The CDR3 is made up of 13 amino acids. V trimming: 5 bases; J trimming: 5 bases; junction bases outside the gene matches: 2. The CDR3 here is CASSGQGGTEAFF. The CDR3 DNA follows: TGTGCCAGCAGCGGACAGGGGGGGACTGAAGCTTTCTTT. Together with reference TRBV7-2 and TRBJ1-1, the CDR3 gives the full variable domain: GAGVSQSPSNKVTEKGKDVELRCDPISGHTALYWYRQSLGQGLEFLIYFQGNSAPDKSGLPSDRFSAERTGGSVSTLTIQRTQQEDSAVYLCASSGQGGTEAFFGQGTRLTVV.

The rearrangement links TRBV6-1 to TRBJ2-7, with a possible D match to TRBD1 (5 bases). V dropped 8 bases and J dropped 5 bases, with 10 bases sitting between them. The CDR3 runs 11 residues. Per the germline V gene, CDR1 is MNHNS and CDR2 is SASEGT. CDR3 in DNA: TGTGCCAGCGAACAGGCTCACGAGCAGTACTTC. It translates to CASEQAHEQYF.

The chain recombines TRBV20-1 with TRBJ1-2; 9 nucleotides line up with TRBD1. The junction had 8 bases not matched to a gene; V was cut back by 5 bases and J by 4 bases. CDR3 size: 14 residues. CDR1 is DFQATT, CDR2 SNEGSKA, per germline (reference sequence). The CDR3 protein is CSAYLRDRAYGYTF. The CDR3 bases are TGCAGTGCTTACCTCCGGGACAGGGCCTATGGCTACACCTTC.

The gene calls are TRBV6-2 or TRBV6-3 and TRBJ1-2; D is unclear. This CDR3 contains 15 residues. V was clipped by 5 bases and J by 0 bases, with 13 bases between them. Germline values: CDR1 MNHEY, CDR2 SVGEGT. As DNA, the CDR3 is TGTGCCAGCAGTCCTAGTGGCCACCCTAACTATGGCTACACCTTC. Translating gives CASSPSGHPNYGYTF.

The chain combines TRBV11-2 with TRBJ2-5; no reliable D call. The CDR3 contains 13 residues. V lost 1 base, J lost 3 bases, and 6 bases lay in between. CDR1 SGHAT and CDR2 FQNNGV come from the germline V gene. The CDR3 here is CASSLGLKETQYF. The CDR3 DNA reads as TGTGCCAGCAGCTTAGGGCTGAAAGAGACCCAGTACTTC. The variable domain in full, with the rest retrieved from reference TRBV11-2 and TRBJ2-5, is EAGVAQSPRYKIIEKRQSVAFWCNPISGHATLYWYQQILGQGPKLLIQFQNNGVVDDSQLPKDRFSAERLKGVDSTLKIQPAKLEDSAVYLCASSLGLKETQYFGPGTRLLVL.

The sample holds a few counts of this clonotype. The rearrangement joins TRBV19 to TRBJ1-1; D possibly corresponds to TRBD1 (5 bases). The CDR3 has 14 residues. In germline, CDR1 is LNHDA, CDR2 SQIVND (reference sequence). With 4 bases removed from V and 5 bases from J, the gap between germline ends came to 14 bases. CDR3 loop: CASSRRGEGTEAFF. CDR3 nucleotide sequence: TGTGCCAGTAGTAGGCGGGGGGAGGGGACTGAAGCTTTCTTT.

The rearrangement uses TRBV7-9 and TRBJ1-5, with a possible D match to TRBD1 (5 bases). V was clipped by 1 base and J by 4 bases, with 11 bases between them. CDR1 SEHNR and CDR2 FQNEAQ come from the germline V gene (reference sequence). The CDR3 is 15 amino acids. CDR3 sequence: CASSLGDQGNQPQHF. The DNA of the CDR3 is TGTGCCAGCAGCTTAGGGGATCAGGGAAATCAGCCCCAGCATTTT.